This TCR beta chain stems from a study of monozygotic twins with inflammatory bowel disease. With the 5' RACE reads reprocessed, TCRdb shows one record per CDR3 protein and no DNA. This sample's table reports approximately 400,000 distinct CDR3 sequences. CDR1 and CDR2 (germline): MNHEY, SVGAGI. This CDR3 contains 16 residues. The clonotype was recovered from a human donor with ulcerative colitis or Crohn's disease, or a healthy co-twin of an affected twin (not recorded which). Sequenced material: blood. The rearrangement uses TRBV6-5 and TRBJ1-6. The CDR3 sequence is CASSYDRSTYNSPLHF.